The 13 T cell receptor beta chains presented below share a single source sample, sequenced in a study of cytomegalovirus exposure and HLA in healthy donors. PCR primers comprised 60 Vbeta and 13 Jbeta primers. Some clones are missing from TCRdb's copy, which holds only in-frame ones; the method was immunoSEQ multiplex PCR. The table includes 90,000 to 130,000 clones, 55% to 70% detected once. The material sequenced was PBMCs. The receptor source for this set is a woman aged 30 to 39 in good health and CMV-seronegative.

For the CDR3, the DNA is TGTGCCAGCAGTGAAGAGGGAGGGGTCTATAATTCACCCCTCCACTTT. Protein sequence: CASSEEGGVYNSPLHF. The gene calls are TRBV2 and TRBJ1-6; D is perhaps TRBD1 (5 bases). The CDR3 spans 16 residues. Germline CDR1 reads SNHLY; CDR2 reads FYNNEI. The ends were cut back, 1 base at V and 3 bases at J, with 10 bases in the middle.

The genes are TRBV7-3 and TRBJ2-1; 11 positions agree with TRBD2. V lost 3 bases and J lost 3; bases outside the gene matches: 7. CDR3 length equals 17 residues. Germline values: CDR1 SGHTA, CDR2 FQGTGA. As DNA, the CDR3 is TGTGCCAGCAGCTTCTCCGGGACTAGCGGAAACTACAATGAGCAGTTCTTC. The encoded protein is CASSFSGTSGNYNEQFF. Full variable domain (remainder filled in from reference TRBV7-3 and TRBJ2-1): GAGVSQTPSNKVTEKGKYVELRCDPISGHTALYWYRQSLGQGPEFLIYFQGTGAADDSGLPNDRFFAVRPEGSVSTLKIQRTERGDSAVYLCASSFSGTSGNYNEQFFGPGTRLTVL.

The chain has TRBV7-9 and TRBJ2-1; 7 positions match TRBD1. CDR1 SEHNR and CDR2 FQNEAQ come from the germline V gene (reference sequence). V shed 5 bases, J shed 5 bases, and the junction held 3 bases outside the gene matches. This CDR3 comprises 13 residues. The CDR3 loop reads CASSRDRHNEQFF. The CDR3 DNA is TGTGCCAGCAGCCGGGACAGACACAATGAGCAGTTCTTC.

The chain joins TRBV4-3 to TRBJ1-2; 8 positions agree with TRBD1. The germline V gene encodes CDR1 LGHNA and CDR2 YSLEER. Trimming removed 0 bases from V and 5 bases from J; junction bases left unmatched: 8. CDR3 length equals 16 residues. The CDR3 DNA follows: TGCGCCAGCAGCCAAGATCCCCAGGGGGCAGGTTATGGCTACACCTTC. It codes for CASSQDPQGAGYGYTF.

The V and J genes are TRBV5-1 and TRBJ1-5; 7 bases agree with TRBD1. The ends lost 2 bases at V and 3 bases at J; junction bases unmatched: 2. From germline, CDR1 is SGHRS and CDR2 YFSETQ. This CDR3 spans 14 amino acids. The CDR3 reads CASSFGTDNQPQHF. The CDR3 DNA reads TGCGCCAGCAGCTTCGGGACAGACAATCAGCCCCAGCATTTT.

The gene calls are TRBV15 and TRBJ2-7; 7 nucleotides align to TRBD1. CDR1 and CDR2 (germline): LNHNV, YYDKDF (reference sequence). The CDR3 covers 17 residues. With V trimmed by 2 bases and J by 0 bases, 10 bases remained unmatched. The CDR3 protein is CATSRTWGQQLSYEQYF. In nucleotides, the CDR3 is TGTGCCACCAGCAGAACTTGGGGACAGCAACTCTCCTACGAGCAGTACTTC.

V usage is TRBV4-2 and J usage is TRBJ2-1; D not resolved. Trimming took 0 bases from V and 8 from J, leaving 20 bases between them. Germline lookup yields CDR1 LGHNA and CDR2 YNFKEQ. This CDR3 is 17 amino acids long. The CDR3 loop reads CASSQDSSPEEGYEQFF. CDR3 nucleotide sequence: TGTGCCAGCAGCCAAGATTCTTCTCCCGAGGAAGGTTATGAGCAGTTCTTC.

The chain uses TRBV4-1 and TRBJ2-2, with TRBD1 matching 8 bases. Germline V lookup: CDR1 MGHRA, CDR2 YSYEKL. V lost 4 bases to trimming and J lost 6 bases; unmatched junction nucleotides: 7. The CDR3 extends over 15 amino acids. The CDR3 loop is CASSRGQGFAGELFF. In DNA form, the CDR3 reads TGCGCCAGCAGCCGCGGACAGGGTTTTGCCGGGGAGCTGTTTTTT.

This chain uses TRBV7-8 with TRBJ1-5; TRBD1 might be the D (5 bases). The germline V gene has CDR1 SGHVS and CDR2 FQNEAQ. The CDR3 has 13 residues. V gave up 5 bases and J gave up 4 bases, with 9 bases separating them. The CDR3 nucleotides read TGTGCCAGCAGCATAAGACAGAATCAGCCCCAGCATTTT. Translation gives CASSIRQNQPQHF. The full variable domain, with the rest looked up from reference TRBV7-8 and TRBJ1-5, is GAGVSQSPRYKVAKRGQDVALRCDPISGHVSLFWYQQALGQGPEFLTYFQNEAQLDKSGLPSDRFFAERPEGSVSTLKIQRTQQEDSAVYLCASSIRQNQPQHFGDGTRLSIL.

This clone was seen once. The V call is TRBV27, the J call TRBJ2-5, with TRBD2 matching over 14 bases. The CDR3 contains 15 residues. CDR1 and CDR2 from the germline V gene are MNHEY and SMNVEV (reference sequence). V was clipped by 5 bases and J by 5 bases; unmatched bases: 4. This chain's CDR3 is CASSPRTSGRETQYF. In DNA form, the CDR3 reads TGTGCCAGCAGTCCCCGGACTAGCGGGAGGGAGACCCAGTACTTC.

The CDR3 region has the DNA TGCGCCAGCAGTGAGCTGGGGACAGGGACTAATGAGCAGTTCTTC. Amino acids: CASSELGTGTNEQFF. This chain joins TRBV10-2 and TRBJ2-1; 9 positions match TRBD1. Germline-derived CDR1 and CDR2 are WSHSY and SAAADI. This CDR3 comprises 15 residues. The V and J ends lost 2 bases and 7 bases, in that order; junction bases with no gene match: 6.

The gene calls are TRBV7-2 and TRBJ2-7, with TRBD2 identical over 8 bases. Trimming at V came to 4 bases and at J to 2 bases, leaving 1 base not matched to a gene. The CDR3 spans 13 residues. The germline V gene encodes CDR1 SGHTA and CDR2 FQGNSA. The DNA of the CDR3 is TGTGCCAGCAGCTCGGGACTAGCCTACGAGCAGTACTTC. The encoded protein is CASSSGLAYEQYF. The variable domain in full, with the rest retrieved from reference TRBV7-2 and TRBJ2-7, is GAGVSQSPSNKVTEKGKDVELRCDPISGHTALYWYRQSLGQGLEFLIYFQGNSAPDKSGLPSDRFSAERTGGSVSTLTIQRTQQEDSAVYLCASSSGLAYEQYFGPGTRLTVT.

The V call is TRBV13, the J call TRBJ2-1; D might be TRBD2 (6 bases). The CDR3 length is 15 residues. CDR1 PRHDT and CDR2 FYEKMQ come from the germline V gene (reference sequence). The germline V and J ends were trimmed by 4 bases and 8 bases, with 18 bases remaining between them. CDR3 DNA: TGTGCCAGCAGCTCCGGGACGGGGGTAATGGATGAGCAGTTCTTC. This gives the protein CASSSGTGVMDEQFF.